The 15 T cell receptor beta chains below were found in one sample sequenced in a study of blood T cell repertoires in COVID-19. TCRdb's table, derived via immunoSEQ multiplex PCR, lists solely in-frame clones and lacks some. Among 200,000 to 300,000 clones listed, roughly 90% were seen once. The sequenced sample consisted of peripheral blood. The receptors shown here come from a man in his sixties who had recovered from COVID-19.

The rearrangement links TRBV6-5 to TRBJ1-2; maybe TRBD1 (6 bases). In germline, CDR1 is MNHEY, CDR2 SVGAGI. There are 11 residues in the CDR3. Trimming shortened V by 6 bases and J by 5 bases, and 7 bases separated the two germline ends. The CDR3 loop reads CASRGQYGYTF. DNA of the CDR3: TGTGCCAGCAGGGGACAATATGGCTACACCTTC.

This clone was observed a handful of times. The rearrangement links TRBV5-4 to TRBJ2-3, with 9 nucleotides matching TRBD1. The CDR3 extends over 16 amino acids. From germline, CDR1 is SGHNT and CDR2 YYREEE (reference sequence). After removal of 3 bases from V and 6 bases from J, the junction contained 11 bases not matched to a gene. CDR3 coding DNA: TGTGCCAGCAGCTCCAAGACAGGGGGGACTTTCGATACGCAGTATTTT. Translation: CASSSKTGGTFDTQYF.

This clone came up once. The V call is TRBV6-5, the J call TRBJ1-4; 9 bases line up with TRBD1. CDR3 length equals 14 residues. Germline CDR1 reads MNHEY; CDR2 reads SVGAGI. The junction had 0 bases not matched to a gene; V was cut back by 6 bases and J by 1 base. In DNA form, the CDR3 reads TGTGCCAGCAGGGGACAGGGAACTAATGAAAAACTGTTTTTT. Amino acid sequence: CASRGQGTNEKLFF.

The chain is built from TRBV24-1 and TRBJ2-3; D perhaps matches TRBD1 (6 bases). The CDR3 has 15 amino acids. V lost 4 bases to trimming and J lost 5 bases, with 15 bases between them. CDR1 and CDR2 (germline): KGHDR, SFDVKD. CDR3 sequence: CATSDSRGPRDTQYF. For the CDR3, the DNA is TGTGCCACCAGTGACTCCAGGGGCCCCAGAGATACGCAGTATTTT.

The chain is built from TRBV10-1 and TRBJ2-3, with TRBD2 matching over 9 bases. Per germline, CDR1 WNHNN and CDR2 SYGVQD (reference sequence). J gave up 2 bases and V 3 bases, and 6 bases lay outside the gene matches. CDR3 length: 16 amino acids. The CDR3 region has the DNA TGCGCCAGCAGTGACGGTAGCGGGGGTATCACAGATACGCAGTATTTT. Translation: CASSDGSGGITDTQYF.

Turning to this clone: One end of the junction does not line up with germline, which may come from a read error. This chain connects TRBV6-1 to TRBJ2-2, with D unresolved. The CDR3 has 15 amino acids. The germline V gene has CDR1 MNHNS and CDR2 SASEGT. The CDR3 region has the DNA TGTGCCAGCAGTGAGCGGTCGCCGAACGCCGGGGAGCTGTTTTTT. Residues: CASSERSPNAGELFF.

This chain joins TRBV6-5 and TRBJ1-6, with unresolved D. There are 15 residues in the CDR3. V gave up 5 bases and J gave up 10 bases, with 18 bases separating them. Per the germline V gene, CDR1 is MNHEY and CDR2 is SVGAGI. The chain's CDR3 is CASSRPSETRSPLHF. In DNA form, the CDR3 reads TGTGCCAGCAGTCGGCCCTCCGAGACTCGCTCACCCCTCCACTTT.

The chain is built from TRBV5-6 and TRBJ1-1; 10 positions match TRBD1. The CDR3 totals 17 residues. From germline, CDR1 is SGHDT and CDR2 YYEEEE. V lost 0 bases to trimming and J lost 1 base; unmatched junction nucleotides: 6. The CDR3 sequence is CASSLGLGQGSNTEAFF. The CDR3 DNA is TGTGCCAGCAGCTTGGGATTGGGACAGGGGTCGAACACTGAAGCTTTCTTT. Supplemented by reference TRBV5-6 and TRBJ1-1, the full variable domain reads DAGVTQSPTHLIKTRGQQVTLRCSPKSGHDTVSWYQQALGQGPQFIFQYYEEEERQRGNFPDRFSGHQFPNYSSELNVNALLLGDSALYLCASSLGLGQGSNTEAFFGQGTRLTVV.

This chain links TRBV4-2 with TRBJ1-6; 10 positions agree with TRBD1. The junction had 6 bases not matched to a gene; V was cut back by 3 bases and J by 7 bases. In germline, CDR1 is LGHNA, CDR2 YNFKEQ. The CDR3 has 16 amino acids. CDR3 in DNA: TGTGCCAGCAGCCAGGAGGACAGGGGGAAAAATTCACCCCTCCACTTT. As protein: CASSQEDRGKNSPLHF.

The chain carries TRBV12-3 or TRBV12-4 and TRBJ2-7, with D hard to call. Trimming took off 2 bases at V and 2 bases at J, with 7 bases between the two ends. The CDR3 sequence is 13 residues long. Here the CDR3 reads CASSLLLPYEQYF. The CDR3 DNA reads as TGTGCCAGCAGTTTACTCCTTCCCTACGAGCAGTACTTC.

The rearrangement uses TRBV2 and TRBJ1-2; 11 positions agree with TRBD1. Germline values: CDR1 SNHLY, CDR2 FYNNEI. The junction had 6 bases not matched to a gene; V was cut back by 5 bases and J by 4 bases. The CDR3 extends over 15 amino acids. This CDR3 is CASSLVGQGAYGYTF. CDR3 bases: TGTGCCAGCAGTTTAGTAGGACAGGGGGCCTATGGCTACACCTTC.

The chain has TRBV5-1 and TRBJ2-3, with TRBD2 as a possible D gene (5 bases). The CDR3 loop spans 13 amino acids. The germline V and J ends were trimmed by 2 bases and 4 bases, with 8 bases remaining between them. Germline V CDR1 and CDR2: SGHRS, YFSETQ. The CDR3 region has the DNA TGCGCCAGCAGCTTAATGGGAGCAGATACGCAGTATTTT. Translating it yields CASSLMGADTQYF.

The chain uses TRBV9 and TRBJ1-2; D might be TRBD1 (5 bases). Germline CDR1 is SGDLS and CDR2 is YYNGEE. V lost 1 base and J lost 0, with 10 bases in between. The CDR3 contains 15 residues. In nucleotides, the CDR3 is TGTGCCAGCAGCGTATCGGCGGGGGCTAACTATGGCTACACCTTC. This sequence encodes CASSVSAGANYGYTF.

The gene calls are TRBV7-3 and TRBJ2-1; 10 positions match TRBD1. Germline V gives CDR1 SGHTA, CDR2 FQGTGA. The CDR3 runs to 17 residues. Unmatched junction bases numbered 8, after V lost 2 bases and J lost 4 bases. The CDR3 region has the DNA TGTGCCAGCAGCTTATACTCGGGACAGGGGACTTACAATGAGCAGTTCTTC. Amino acid sequence: CASSLYSGQGTYNEQFF.

This rearrangement joins TRBV12-3 or TRBV12-4 to TRBJ1-1; TRBD1 aligns across 8 bases. V trimming: 4 bases; J trimming: 8 bases; junction bases outside the gene matches: 3. This CDR3 has 12 amino acids. CDR3 in amino acids: CASSSYRGEAFF. The CDR3 bases are TGTGCCAGCAGTTCATACAGGGGGGAAGCTTTCTTT.